Below, one T cell receptor beta chain is given with its context. The antigen remains undetermined. This sample stems from a study of graft-versus-host responses after intestinal transplantation. Study at large: Each transplant was multivisceral, liver-intestinal, or isolated intestinal.

Findings and caveats of the study: Circulating GvH clone levels at their peak were associated with HvG declines (early post-transplant). The study found high graft-versus-host to host-versus-graft clonal ratios in allografts of patients with graft-donor T cell macrochimerism. GvH clones surfaced in recipient marrow, some emerging earlier in ileum or blood.

Produced via immunoSEQ multiplex PCR; TCRdb's table is partial and in-frame only. Altogether over 70,000 clones are present, almost 90% being singletons, with the ten largest covering roughly 4%. V was pared by 2 bases and J by 6 bases, with 14 bases between. The germline V gene encodes CDR1 SGHAT and CDR2 FQNNGV. The CDR3 consists of 15 residues. This sequence joins TRBV11-2 and TRBJ1-5, with D perhaps TRBD1 (5 bases). The TCR sequence derives from a human donor who was the organ donor for an intestinal transplant. Specimen: unstimulated CD8+ T cells sorted from spleen or lymph node cells, collected before transplant. DNA for the CDR3: TGTGCCAGCAGCTTAATTCAGGGATCGGCTCAGCCCCAGCATTTT. Translated, it gives CASSLIQGSAQPQHF.